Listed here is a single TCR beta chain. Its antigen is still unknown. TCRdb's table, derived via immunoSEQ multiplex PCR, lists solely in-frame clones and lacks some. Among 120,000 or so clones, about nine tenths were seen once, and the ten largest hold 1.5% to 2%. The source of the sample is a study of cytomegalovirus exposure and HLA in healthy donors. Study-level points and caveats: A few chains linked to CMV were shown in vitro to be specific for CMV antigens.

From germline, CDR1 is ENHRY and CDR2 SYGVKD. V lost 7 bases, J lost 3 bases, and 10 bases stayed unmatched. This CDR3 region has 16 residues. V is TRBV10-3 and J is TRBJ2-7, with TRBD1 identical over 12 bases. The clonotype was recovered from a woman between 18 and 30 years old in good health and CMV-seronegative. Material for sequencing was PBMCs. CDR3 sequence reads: CAINTPGQGAGYEQYF. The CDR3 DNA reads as TGTGCCATCAATACCCCGGGACAGGGGGCTGGCTACGAGCAGTACTTC.